This is a list of T cell receptor beta chains from one sample in a study of blood T cell repertoires in COVID-19. Assay used: immunoSEQ multiplex PCR; TCRdb lists only in-frame clones, some missing. The sample records around 290,000 clones, 86% being singletons. Material for sequencing was PBMCs or T cells enriched from blood (not recorded which). These receptor sequences come from a woman under 30 who had recovered from COVID-19. The CDR3 runs from the conserved cysteine through the conserved F or W. D genes are given only for firm matches.

>TRBJ2-7|-|11|TRBV7-9
CASSSDNEQYF
>TRBJ2-7|-|11|TRBV11-2
CASSRSYEQYF
>TRBJ2-3|TRBD2|16|TRBV19
CASQTGRGMGTDTQYF
>TRBJ2-7|TRBD2|15|TRBV19
CASSVGTSGSYEQYF
>TRBJ1-4|-|15|TRBV7-2
CASSSGTLEGEKLFF
>TRBJ2-7|TRBD2|16|TRBV2
CASSGTSGGTPYEQYF
>TRBJ1-2|-|16|TRBV7-9
CASSLVPKELVSGYTF
>TRBJ1-1|-|12|TRBV30
CAWSRVNTEAFF
>TRBJ1-3|-|16|TRBV7-2
CASSPGGPKVGNTIYF
>TRBJ2-7|-|17|TRBV3-1/TRBV3-2
CASSQDPRWGERYEQYF
>TRBJ1-1|-|14|TRBV27
CASSPPTRVTEAFF
>TRBJ1-1|-|10|TRBV12-3/TRBV12-4
CASSPNEAFF
>TRBJ1-2|-|13|TRBV6-4
CASNQQLFYGYTF
>TRBJ1-1|TRBD1|15|TRBV28
CASSATGSFNTEAFF
>TRBJ2-5|TRBD1|15|TRBV4-3
CASSLDRGRQETQYF
>TRBJ2-5|TRBD1|14|TRBV9
CASSGGQPQETQYF
>TRBJ2-7|TRBD1|15|TRBV7-9
CASSYPGQGAYEQYF
>TRBJ2-5|TRBD2|15|TRBV6-1
CASSEGAGVVETQYF
>TRBJ2-7|-|13|TRBV7-2
CASSSWPGDEQYF
>TRBJ2-5|TRBD1|16|TRBV5-4
CATLPTIPGTGETQYF
>TRBJ2-5|-|16|TRBV7-2
CASSLVAWQGQETQYF
>TRBJ1-3|-|15|TRBV2
CASSEDRISGNTIYF
>TRBJ2-4|-|18|TRBV6-2/TRBV6-3
CASSPGQQTYLAKNIQYF
>TRBJ2-1|-|13|TRBV9
CASSGGGAQEQFF
>TRBJ2-7|-|14|TRBV6-5
CASSYRDKTYEQYF
>TRBJ1-5|TRBD1|21|TRBV18
CASSRQGYDRGLLNSNQPQHF
>TRBJ2-2|-|16|TRBV2
CASSEEWQGPGGELFF
>TRBJ1-1|-|14|TRBV6-5
CASSPGMGRAEAFF
>TRBJ2-7|TRBD2|16|TRBV10-3
CAIRRTSGREAHEQYF
>TRBJ2-3|TRBD2|15|TRBV7-2
CASSSGLGVGDTQYF
>TRBJ1-1|-|14|TRBV21-1
CASSNGRDSAEAFF
>TRBJ2-5|TRBD2|15|TRBV5-4
CASSNTSGSRETQYF
>TRBJ2-2|TRBD2|16|TRBV9
CASSAGTSGNTGELFF
>TRBJ2-2|-|13|TRBV28
CASSPDSTGELFF
>TRBJ2-6|-|16|TRBV10-2
CASSDGPGSGANVLTF
>TRBJ1-2|-|12|TRBV5-8
CARSKPFYGYTF
>TRBJ2-5|TRBD1|15|TRBV5-1
CASSPHGTGEETQYF
>TRBJ2-7|-|13|TRBV28
CASSFATGVEQYF
>TRBJ2-7|-|14|TRBV7-2
CASSYTTGISEQYF
>TRBJ1-4|TRBD1|14|TRBV5-1
CASSLVAGTGELFF
>TRBJ1-4|-|16|TRBV6-2/TRBV6-3
CASSYSGTGLMRKLFF
>TRBJ2-1|TRBD2|15|TRBV4-3
CASSQTSGGANEQFF
>TRBJ2-1|-|16|TRBV19
CATIGANEQFFYEQFF
>TRBJ2-6|-|16|TRBV5-1
CASSLEGGAGANVLTF
>TRBJ2-3|-|16|TRBV14
CASSPILPGDADTQYF
>TRBJ1-4|TRBD1|15|TRBV6-1
CASGDRVGTNEKLFF
>TRBJ2-1|TRBD2|16|TRBV5-1
CASSLGLAGRRDEQFF
>TRBJ1-3|-|13|TRBV9
CASSYGDGNTIYF
>TRBJ2-1|TRBD2|16|TRBV6-2/TRBV6-3
CASSLTSGGAYNEQFF
>TRBJ2-7|TRBD2|15|TRBV9
CASSQVAGGLYEQYF